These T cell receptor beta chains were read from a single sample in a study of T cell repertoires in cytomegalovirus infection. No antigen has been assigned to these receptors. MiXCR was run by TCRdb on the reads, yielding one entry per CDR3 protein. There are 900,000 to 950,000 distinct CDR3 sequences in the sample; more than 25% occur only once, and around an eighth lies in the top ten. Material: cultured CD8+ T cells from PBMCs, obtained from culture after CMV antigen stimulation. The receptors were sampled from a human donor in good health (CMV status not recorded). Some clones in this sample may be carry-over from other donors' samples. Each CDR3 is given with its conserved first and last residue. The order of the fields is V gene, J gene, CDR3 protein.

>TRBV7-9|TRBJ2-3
CASSPGQEPYTQYF
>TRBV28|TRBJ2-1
CASSPWDNPAGQFF
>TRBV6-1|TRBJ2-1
CASSPDWRRQGVIDEQLF
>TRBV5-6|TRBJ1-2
CASSKGDNYGYTF
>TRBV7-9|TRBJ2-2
CASSFGVSGGITGELFF
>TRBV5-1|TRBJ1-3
CASSSNPEQGAMNTIYF
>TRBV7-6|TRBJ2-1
CTSSTTEDEQFF
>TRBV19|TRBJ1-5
CASSISRDSYQPQHF
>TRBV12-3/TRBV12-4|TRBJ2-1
CASSDRDTSYNEQFF
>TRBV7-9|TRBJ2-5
CASSLLGQGEWDQETQYF
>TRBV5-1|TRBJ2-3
CASSLVIADTQYF
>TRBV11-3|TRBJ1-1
CASERIANHPNTEAFF
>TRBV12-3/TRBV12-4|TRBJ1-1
CASSLNHWNTEAFF
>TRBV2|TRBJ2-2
CASSDPPGELFF
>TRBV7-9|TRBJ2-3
CASSPEGTAPLLGTDTQYF
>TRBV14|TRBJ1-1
CASSFPSLGGLITEAFF
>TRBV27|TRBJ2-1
CASSLGGSPGQGEDEQFF
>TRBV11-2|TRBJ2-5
CANSLENPEWETQYF
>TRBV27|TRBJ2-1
CASHQRGFPDEQFF
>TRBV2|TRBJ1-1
CASSEDREAFF
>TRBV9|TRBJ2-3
CASSDRGGLADTQYF
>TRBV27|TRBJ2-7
CASAFLTTGRGVYEQYF
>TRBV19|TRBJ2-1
CASSIDDSGYAYNEQFF
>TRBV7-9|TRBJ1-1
CASSRGHVVTEAFF
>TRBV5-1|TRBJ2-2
CASSLELNGELFF
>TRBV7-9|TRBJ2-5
CASGQGPETQYF
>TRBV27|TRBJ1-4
CASSLSGLSDEKLFF
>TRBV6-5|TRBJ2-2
CASSYSRGIGGRYGGELFF
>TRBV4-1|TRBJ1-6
CASSQESFNSPLHF
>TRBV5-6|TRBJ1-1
CASSWRGGKEAFF
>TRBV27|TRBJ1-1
CASSLSSSGATEAFF
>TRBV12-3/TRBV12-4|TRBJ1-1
CANSLSREAFF
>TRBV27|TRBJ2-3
CAILTADTQYF
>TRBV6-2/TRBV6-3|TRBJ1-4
CASSPGQKTSNEKLFF
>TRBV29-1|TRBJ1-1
CSVPQWTGVTEAFF
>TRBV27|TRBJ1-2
CASGRDRPSWDGYTF
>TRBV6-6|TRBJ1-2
CASEGQGYYGYTF
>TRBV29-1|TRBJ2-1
CSVEDLSFDEQFF
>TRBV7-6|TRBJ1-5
CASSENVGYSNQPQHF
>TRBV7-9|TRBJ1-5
CASSLGRDSSLYSNQPQHF
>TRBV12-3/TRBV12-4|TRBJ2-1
CASSTLTRGGQPLSSYNEQFF
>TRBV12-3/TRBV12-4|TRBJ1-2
CASSSRQGDGYTF
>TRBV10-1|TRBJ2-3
CASSEGGVSTDTQYF
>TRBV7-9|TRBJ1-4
CASMLGRERSEKLFF
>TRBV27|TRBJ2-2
CASSLQAITGELFF
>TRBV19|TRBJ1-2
CATRGVKTGPNYGYTF